What follows are 25 T cell receptor beta chains derived from one specimen sequenced in a study of response to subunit inactivated influenza vaccine. MiXCR, run by TCRdb on the RT-PCR reads, gives a single entry per CDR3 protein. In the table there are approximately 520,000 distinct CDR3 sequences, over 25% of which are singletons. The sequencing used CD4+ T cells sorted from PBMCs, collected about 5 days after vaccination. The receptor set was obtained from a man aged 45 to 65 who received an inactivated influenza vaccine.

The chain carries TRBV3-1 and TRBJ2-7; the match to TRBD2 covers 10 bases. The V and J ends lost 3 bases and 2 bases, in that order; junction bases with no gene match: 19. The germline V gene has CDR1 LGHDT and CDR2 YNNKEL (reference sequence). CDR3 length equals 20 residues. Written as DNA, the CDR3 is TGTGCCAGCAGCCATGGGGGTTGGATTAAGGCTAGCGGGGGCACCTACGAGCAGTACTTC. Protein sequence: CASSHGGWIKASGGTYEQYF.

CDR3 loop: CASSLLQGATNYGYTF. DNA for the CDR3: TGCGCCAGCAGCCTTCTACAGGGGGCGACCAACTATGGCTACACCTTC. This chain joins TRBV5-1 and TRBJ1-2; TRBD1 aligns across 9 bases. V dropped 4 bases and J dropped 2; count of bases not matched to a gene: 9. Germline CDR1 is SGHRS and CDR2 is YFSETQ. The CDR3 is made up of 16 amino acids.

The chain employs TRBV10-3 and TRBJ2-3; D is uncertain. V lost 8 bases, J lost 4 bases, and 10 bases lay in between. The length of the CDR3 is 12 residues. Germline V gene sequence: CDR1 ENHRY, CDR2 SYGVKD. Here the CDR3 DNA reads TGTGCCATCGTGGACCTGGCAGATACGCAGTATTTT. Residues: CAIVDLADTQYF.

The V gene is TRBV7-2, the J gene TRBJ2-3; D remains ambiguous. Trimming cost V 0 bases and J 9 bases, with 19 bases left between them. CDR3 size: 16 residues. Per germline, CDR1 SGHTA and CDR2 FQGNSA. The CDR3 DNA is TGTGCCAGCAGCTTAGCGGCAGACCTCGTTCAGACGACGCAGTATTTT. This codes for CASSLAADLVQTTQYF.

This clonotype was observed a handful of times. The V call is TRBV7-2, the J call TRBJ2-2, with no clear D. Germline-derived CDR1 and CDR2 are SGHTA and FQGNSA. Trimming shortened V by 0 bases and J by 2 bases, and 10 bases separated the two germline ends. The CDR3 is 16 amino acids. CDR3: CASSLASRVNTGELFF. The CDR3 coding sequence is TGTGCCAGCAGCTTAGCCTCTAGGGTTAACACCGGGGAGCTGTTTTTT.

CDR3: CSGSSGARIETQYF. CDR3 nucleotides: TGCAGCGGGTCTTCCGGGGCGCGAATCGAGACCCAGTACTTC. The chain joins TRBV29-1 to TRBJ2-5; D possibly uses TRBD1 or TRBD2 (5 bases each). The CDR3 runs 14 residues. CDR1 and CDR2 from the germline V gene are SQVTM and ANQGSEA. V shed 7 bases and J shed 5 bases, with 20 bases lying between them.

This clonotype has more than one count but fewer than ten. The chain joins TRBV10-3 to TRBJ2-7; D may be TRBD1 or TRBD2 (5 bases each). The CDR3 is made up of 16 amino acids. Germline V gene data show CDR1 as ENHRY and CDR2 as SYGVKD. V was cut by 0 bases and J by 1 base, with 13 bases left in between. CDR3: CAISESTGTNSYEQYF. The CDR3 bases are TGTGCCATCAGTGAGTCGACCGGGACGAATTCCTACGAGCAGTACTTC.

This clonotype was seen only a few times. The chain combines TRBV28 with TRBJ1-4, with 9 bases identical to TRBD1. Unmatched junction bases numbered 10, after V lost 5 bases and J lost 6 bases. There are 16 residues in the CDR3. The germline V gene has CDR1 MDHEN and CDR2 SYDVKM. The CDR3 DNA is TGTGCCAGCAGTCCACTGGCGACAGGGGGTCATGAAAAACTGTTTTTT. Protein product: CASSPLATGGHEKLFF.

This clonotype has a handful of counts. The chain links TRBV12-3 or TRBV12-4 to TRBJ1-5, with D maybe TRBD1 (5 bases). The CDR3 has 15 residues. Trimming removed 3 bases at V and 2 bases at J, with 11 bases between. The CDR3 DNA reads as TGTGCCAGCAGTTTTAGACCCAGGGGCAATCAGCCCCAGCATTTT. This gives the protein CASSFRPRGNQPQHF.

Many counts were recorded for this clonotype. The V call is TRBV20-1, the J call TRBJ2-7, with 7 bases identical to TRBD1. Germline CDR1 DFQATT, CDR2 SNEGSKA (reference sequence). The CDR3 runs to 13 residues. The V segment lost 6 bases and the J segment 3 bases; nucleotides outside the gene matches: 8. The CDR3 is CSAAQGVVYEQYF. The CDR3 DNA follows: TGCAGTGCAGCTCAGGGGGTGGTCTACGAGCAGTACTTC.

In this sample, this clonotype turned up many times. The chain uses TRBV3-1 and TRBJ2-7, with a possible D match to TRBD1 (5 bases). Trimming took off 4 bases at V and 4 bases at J, with 14 bases between the two ends. The CDR3 covers 14 residues. Germline-derived CDR1 and CDR2 are LGHDT and YNNKEL (reference sequence). CDR3 amino acids: CASSLGPDRYEQYF. Written as DNA, the CDR3 is TGTGCCAGCAGCCTCGGACCTGACAGATACGAGCAGTACTTC.

Worth noting for this clonotype: An end of the junction does not agree with germline; a read error may underlie this. This chain uses TRBV12-3 or TRBV12-4 with TRBJ2-1; D uncertain. The CDR3 has 14 amino acids. CDR3 sequence: CACSLDTSYNEQFF. The CDR3 DNA reads as TGTGCCTGCAGTTTAGACACCTCCTACAATGAGCAGTTCTTC.

This clonotype appeared a few times. This chain connects TRBV9 to TRBJ2-1; D might be TRBD1 (5 bases). CDR3 size: 17 residues. In germline, CDR1 is SGDLS, CDR2 YYNGEE. Deletions cut 1 base from V and 2 bases from J, with 16 bases between. CDR3 coding DNA: TGTGCCAGCAGCGTAAATCTCCAGGGTAGTACCTACAATGAGCAGTTCTTC. Translating gives CASSVNLQGSTYNEQFF.

This clonotype was seen only a few times. The chain has TRBV12-3 or TRBV12-4 and TRBJ2-3, with D perhaps matching TRBD1 or TRBD2 (5 bases each). The CDR3 is 14 residues long. V was cut by 6 bases and J by 5 bases, with 15 bases left in between. CDR3 sequence reads: CASRPGPSGDTQYF. The CDR3 nucleotides are TGTGCCAGCAGGCCGGGACCCTCAGGAGATACGCAGTATTTT.

A single count supports this clonotype. The V and J genes are TRBV7-2 and TRBJ2-4; D gene uncertain. Trimming removed 5 bases from V and 6 bases from J, with 11 bases in between. Germline assignment: CDR1 SGHTA and CDR2 FQGNSA. The CDR3 length is 13 residues. CDR3 region: CASSAPVPNIQYF. CDR3 bases: TGTGCCAGCAGCGCCCCTGTTCCAAACATTCAGTACTTC.

The chain employs TRBV20-1 and TRBJ2-7; D not resolved. The V end lost 6 bases, the J end lost 0 bases, and 15 bases lay between the germline ends. This CDR3 is built from 14 residues. Germline CDR1 reads DFQATT; CDR2 reads SNEGSKA (reference sequence). This CDR3 is CSAPDRRNSYEQYF. CDR3 nucleotide sequence: TGCAGTGCCCCAGACCGGCGAAACTCCTACGAGCAGTACTTC.

This clonotype occurred a few times. The chain employs TRBV20-1 and TRBJ2-1; 9 bases fit TRBD2. Looked up from germline, CDR1 is DFQATT and CDR2 is SNEGSKA (reference sequence). The CDR3 has 15 amino acids. The trim removed 1 base at V and 8 bases at J, leaving 9 bases unmatched. As DNA, the CDR3 is TGCAGTGCTAGAGGGATTAGCGGGAGAATAGATGAGCAGTTCTTC. Its protein product is CSARGISGRIDEQFF.

This clonotype was seen more than once but under ten times. V and J are TRBV5-1 and TRBJ2-7, with TRBD1 as a possible D gene (6 bases). This CDR3 contains 14 residues. Between the trimmed V and J ends, which lost 4 bases and 1 base, there was a span of 12 bases. Germline V lookup: CDR1 SGHRS, CDR2 YFSETQ. DNA of the CDR3: TGCGCCAGCAGCGTCAGGGGCGATTCCTACGAGCAGTACTTC. Translated, it gives CASSVRGDSYEQYF. Together with reference TRBV5-1 and TRBJ2-7, the CDR3 gives the full variable domain: KAGVTQTPRYLIKTRGQQVTLSCSPISGHRSVSWYQQTPGQGLQFLFEYFSETQRNKGNFPGRFSGRQFSNSRSEMNVSTLELGDSALYLCASSVRGDSYEQYFGPGTRLTVT.

The genes are TRBV7-2 and TRBJ2-5; D remains ambiguous. In germline, CDR1 is SGHTA, CDR2 FQGNSA. V lost 2 bases and J lost 6, with 22 bases in between. This CDR3 comprises 17 residues. CDR3 protein: CASSLRFGLGSVQTQYF. For the CDR3, the DNA is TGTGCCAGCAGCTTAAGGTTCGGGTTAGGATCGGTGCAGACCCAGTACTTC.

This sequence joins TRBV5-6 and TRBJ2-7; TRBD2 matches 12 bases. CDR1 and CDR2 (germline): SGHDT, YYEEEE. V was pared by 4 bases and J by 5 bases, with 7 bases of the junction left unmatched. The CDR3 sequence is 15 residues long. The CDR3 region is CASSRLAGVADEQYF. CDR3 in DNA: TGTGCCAGCAGCCGACTAGCGGGAGTCGCAGACGAGCAGTACTTC.

This clonotype came up a few times. V and J are TRBV15 and TRBJ1-1; D is ambiguous. The CDR3 contains 15 residues. CDR1 LNHNV and CDR2 YYDKDF come from the germline V gene (reference sequence). Trimming removed 1 base from V and 11 bases from J, with 20 bases in between. DNA for the CDR3: TGTGCCACCAGCAGAGGGTTTGCGGGCGGTTGGTCTGCTTTCTTT. Protein sequence: CATSRGFAGGWSAFF. The complete variable domain, with remaining parts taken from reference TRBV15 and TRBJ1-1, reads DAMVIQNPRYQVTQFGKPVTLSCSQTLNHNVMYWYQQKSSQAPKLLFHYYDKDFNNEADTPDNFQSRRPNTSFCFLDIRSPGLGDTAMYLCATSRGFAGGWSAFFGQGTRLTVV.

This clonotype came up a few times. The chain employs TRBV7-2 and TRBJ2-2, with 8 bases lining up with TRBD2. V shed 4 bases, J shed 4 bases, and the junction held 8 bases outside the gene matches. Per germline, CDR1 SGHTA and CDR2 FQGNSA. The CDR3 consists of 16 residues. In DNA, the CDR3 is TGTGCCAGCAGCTGGGGTAGCGGGACCCGCACCGGGGAGCTGTTTTTT. It codes for CASSWGSGTRTGELFF.

The chain combines TRBV20-1 with TRBJ1-4, with a tentative D call TRBD1 (6 bases). CDR3 size: 14 residues. Germline V lookup: CDR1 DFQATT, CDR2 SNEGSKA (reference sequence). Trimming removed 5 bases at V and 7 bases at J, with 17 bases between. CDR3 bases: TGCAGTGCTCGTTCCCAGGGGTACGGTGAAAAACTGTTTTTT. Residues: CSARSQGYGEKLFF.

This rearrangement joins TRBV12-3 or TRBV12-4 to TRBJ2-2; no reliable D call. Trimming left V 0 bases short and J 0 bases short, with 11 bases between. This CDR3 contains 17 residues. The DNA of the CDR3 is TGTGCCAGCAGTTTAGCGTTAAGGTACTCGAACACCGGGGAGCTGTTTTTT. It specifies CASSLALRYSNTGELFF.

This clonotype was picked up a small number of times. The chain employs TRBV29-1 and TRBJ2-7, with 9 bases identical to TRBD1. Germline CDR1 SQVTM, CDR2 ANQGSEA. With 7 bases clipped from V and 4 bases from J, the junction kept 5 bases outside the gene matches. There are 12 residues in the CDR3. The CDR3 coding sequence is TGCAGCGCTAGGGACAGGGAATACGAGCAGTACTTC. Translation: CSARDREYEQYF.